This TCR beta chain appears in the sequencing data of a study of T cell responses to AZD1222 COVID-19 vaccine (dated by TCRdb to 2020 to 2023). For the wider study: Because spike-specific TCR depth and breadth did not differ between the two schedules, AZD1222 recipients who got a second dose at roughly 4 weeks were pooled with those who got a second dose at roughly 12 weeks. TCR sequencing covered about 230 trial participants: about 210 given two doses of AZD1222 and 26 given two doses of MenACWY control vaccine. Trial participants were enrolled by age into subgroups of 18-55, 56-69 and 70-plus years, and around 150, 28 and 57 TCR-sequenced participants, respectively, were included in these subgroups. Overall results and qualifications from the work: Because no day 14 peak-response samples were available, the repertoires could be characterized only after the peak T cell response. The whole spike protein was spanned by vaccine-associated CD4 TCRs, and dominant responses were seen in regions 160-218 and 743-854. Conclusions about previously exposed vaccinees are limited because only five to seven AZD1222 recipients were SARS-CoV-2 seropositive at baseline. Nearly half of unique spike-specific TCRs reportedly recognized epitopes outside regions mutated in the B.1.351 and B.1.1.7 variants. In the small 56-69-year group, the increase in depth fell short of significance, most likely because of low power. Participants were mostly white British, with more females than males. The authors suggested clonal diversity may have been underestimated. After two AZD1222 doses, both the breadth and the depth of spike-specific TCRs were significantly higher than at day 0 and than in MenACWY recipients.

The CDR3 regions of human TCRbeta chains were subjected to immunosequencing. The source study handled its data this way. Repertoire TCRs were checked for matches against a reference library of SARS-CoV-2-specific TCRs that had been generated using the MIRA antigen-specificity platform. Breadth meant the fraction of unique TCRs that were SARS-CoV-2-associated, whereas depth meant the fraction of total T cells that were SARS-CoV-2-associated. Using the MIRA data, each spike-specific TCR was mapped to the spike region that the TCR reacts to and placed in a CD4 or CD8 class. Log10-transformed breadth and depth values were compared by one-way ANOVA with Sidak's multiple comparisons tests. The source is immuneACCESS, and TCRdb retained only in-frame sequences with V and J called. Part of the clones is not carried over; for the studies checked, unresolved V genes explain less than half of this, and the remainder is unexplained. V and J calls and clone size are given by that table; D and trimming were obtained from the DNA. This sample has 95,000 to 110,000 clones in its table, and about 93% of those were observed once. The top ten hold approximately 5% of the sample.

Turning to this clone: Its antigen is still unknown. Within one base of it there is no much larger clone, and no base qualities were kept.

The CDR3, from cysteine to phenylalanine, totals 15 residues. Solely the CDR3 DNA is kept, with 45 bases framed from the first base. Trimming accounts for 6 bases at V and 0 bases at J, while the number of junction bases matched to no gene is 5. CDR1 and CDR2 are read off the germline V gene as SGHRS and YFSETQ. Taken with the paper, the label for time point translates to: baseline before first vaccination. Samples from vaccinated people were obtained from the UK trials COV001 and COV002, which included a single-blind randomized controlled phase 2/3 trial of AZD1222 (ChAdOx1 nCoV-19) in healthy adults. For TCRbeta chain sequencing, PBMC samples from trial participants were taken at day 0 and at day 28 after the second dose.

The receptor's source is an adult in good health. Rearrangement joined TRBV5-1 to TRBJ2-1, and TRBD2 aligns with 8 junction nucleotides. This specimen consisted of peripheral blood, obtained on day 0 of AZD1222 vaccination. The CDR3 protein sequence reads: CASTAGTSSYNEQFF. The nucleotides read TGCGCCAGCACCGCCGGGACTAGCTCCTACAATGAGCAGTTCTTC.